This TCR beta chain was recorded in a study of Ad26.COV2.S vaccination and SARS-CoV-2 variants. Background on the study: COV1001, an Ad26.COV2.S trial, supplied this vaccine-arm donor. In the study, Ad26.COV2.S was injected intramuscularly once, or twice 56 days apart.

Treatment denoted: some 19 received Ad26.COV2.S at low or high dose, single or two shots; about 5 received placebo; per-sample allocation not given. The samples date from day 63 after the first vaccine or placebo injection. The donor was a Boston adult aged 18-55 years. Immunization relied on an Ad26 vector, which expressed Wuhan-strain SARS-CoV-2 spike. V gave up 8 bases and J gave up 6 bases, with 14 bases separating them. Germline V gene lookup returns CDR1 SGHDN and CDR2 FVKESK. This CDR3 is built from 13 residues. TCRdb's copy holds only in-frame clones and misses some; the assay was immunoSEQ multiplex PCR. The table has about 480,000 clones, around 88% seen once.

The TCR comes from a person between 18 and 60 years old who received the Ad26.COV2.S COVID-19 vaccine or a placebo. This sequence joins TRBV14 and TRBJ2-4; D gene unclear. Sequenced here: peripheral blood, sampled in a trial of Ad26.COV2.S vaccine versus placebo. This CDR3 is CASSESGGNIQYF. The CDR3 bases are TGTGCCAGCTCGGAGTCAGGCGGAAACATTCAGTACTTC.